The 4 T cell receptor beta chains listed next were all sequenced from one sample in a study of radiotherapy plus CTLA-4 blockade in lung cancer. This table comes from immunoSEQ multiplex PCR, and its TCRdb copy is limited to in-frame clones, with some not included. The sample lists tens of thousands of clones; roughly four fifths were seen once. The sequencing used peripheral blood, collected from a patient treated with radiotherapy plus ipilimumab. Receptors were obtained from a human donor with non-small cell lung cancer who had stable disease on radiotherapy plus ipilimumab.

The J gene is TRBJ1-2, the V gene TRBV28; D perhaps matches TRBD1 (5 bases). Germline values: CDR1 MDHEN, CDR2 SYDVKM. This CDR3 has 16 amino acids. Trimming cost V 4 bases and J 4 bases, with 19 bases left between them. CDR3: CASSSTGTPKGYGYTF. The DNA for the CDR3 is TGTGCCAGCAGTTCAACCGGGACCCCGAAGGGCTATGGCTACACCTTC.

This clone was recorded a few times. This CDR3 is also generated by other DNA sequences in the sample. The rearrangement joins TRBV7-2 to TRBJ2-5, with unresolved D. Germline CDR1 SGHTA, CDR2 FQGNSA. The CDR3 has 13 residues. Trimming shortened V by 3 bases and J by 0 bases, and 5 bases separated the two germline ends. CDR3 amino acids: CASSLGYQETQYF. CDR3 nucleotides: TGTGCCAGCAGCTTGGGGTACCAAGAGACCCAGTACTTC.

The chain is built from TRBV5-6 and TRBJ2-7; 7 positions agree with TRBD1. The V and J ends lost 4 bases and 2 bases, in that order; junction bases with no gene match: 12. The CDR3 extends over 16 amino acids. Germline V gives CDR1 SGHDT, CDR2 YYEEEE. The CDR3 coding sequence is TGTGCCAGCAGCACAGACGGGACAGCTGTCACCTACGAGCAGTACTTC. It codes for CASSTDGTAVTYEQYF.

The gene calls are TRBV6-5 and TRBJ1-4; 7 bases align to TRBD1. CDR1 is MNHEY and CDR2 is SVGAGI in the germline V gene. This CDR3 comprises 15 residues. Trimming removed 1 base from V and 7 bases from J; junction bases left unmatched: 6. The CDR3 sequence is CASSYLTGRGEKLFF. CDR3 sequence (DNA): TGTGCCAGCAGTTACTTGACAGGGAGAGGTGAAAAACTGTTTTTT.